This T cell receptor beta chain is drawn from a study of identical twins. There are a few counts of this clonotype. Template switching introduced a universal primer site, and the cDNA bore unique molecular identifiers. TCRdb ran MiXCR on the 5' RACE reads and lists one entry per CDR3 protein. Of approximately 240,000 distinct CDR3 sequences listed, about an eighth are singletons. The source material was memory (CD45RO+) T cells sorted from blood. The receptor's source is a young woman in good health.

The CDR3: CSVEPENTDTQYF. The CDR3 DNA is TGCAGCGTTGAACCCGAGAACACAGATACGCAGTATTTT. The J gene is TRBJ2-3, the V gene TRBV29-1; no definite D call. The CDR3 extends over 13 amino acids. Germline CDR1 reads SQVTM; CDR2 reads ANQGSEA. Trimming took 2 bases from V and 2 from J, leaving 8 bases between them.